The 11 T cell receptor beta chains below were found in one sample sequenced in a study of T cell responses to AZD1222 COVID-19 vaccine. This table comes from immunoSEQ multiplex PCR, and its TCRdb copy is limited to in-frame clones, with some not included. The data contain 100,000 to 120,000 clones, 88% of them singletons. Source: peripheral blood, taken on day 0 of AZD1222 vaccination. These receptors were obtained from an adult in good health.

For the CDR3, the DNA is TGTGCCAGCAGGATCAGGGTAGTTGAAGGCAATGAGCAGTTCTTC. Translation: CASRIRVVEGNEQFF. This chain uses TRBV28 with TRBJ2-1, with D tentatively TRBD1 (5 bases). CDR3 length equals 15 residues. Trimming removed 6 bases at V and 6 bases at J, with 18 bases between. Germline CDR1 is MDHEN and CDR2 is SYDVKM.

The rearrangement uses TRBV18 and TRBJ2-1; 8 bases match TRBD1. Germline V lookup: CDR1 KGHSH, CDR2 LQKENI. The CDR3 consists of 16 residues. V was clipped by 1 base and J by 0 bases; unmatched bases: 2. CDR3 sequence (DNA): TGTGCCAGCTCACCACGACAGGGGAGCTCCTACAATGAGCAGTTCTTC. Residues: CASSPRQGSSYNEQFF.

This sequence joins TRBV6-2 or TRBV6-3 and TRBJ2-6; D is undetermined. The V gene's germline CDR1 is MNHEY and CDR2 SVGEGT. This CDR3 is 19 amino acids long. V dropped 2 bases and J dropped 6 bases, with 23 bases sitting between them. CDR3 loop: CASSYARGDQPMMANVLTF. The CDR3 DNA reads TGTGCCAGCAGTTACGCGCGCGGTGACCAGCCAATGATGGCCAACGTCCTGACTTTC.

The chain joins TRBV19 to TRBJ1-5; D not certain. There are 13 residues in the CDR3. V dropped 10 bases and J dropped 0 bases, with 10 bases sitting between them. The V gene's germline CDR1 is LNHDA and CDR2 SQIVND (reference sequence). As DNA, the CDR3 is TGTGCCACCGACCCGGATAGCAATCAGCCCCAGCATTTT. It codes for CATDPDSNQPQHF.

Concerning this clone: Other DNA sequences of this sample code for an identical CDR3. This CDR3 reads CASSVRGDEQFF. CDR3 nucleotides: TGTGCCAGCAGCGTAAGAGGGGATGAGCAGTTCTTC. This chain links TRBV9 with TRBJ2-1, with D perhaps being TRBD1 or TRBD2 (5 bases each). There are 12 residues in the CDR3. Germline CDR1 SGDLS, CDR2 YYNGEE. The V and J ends lost 1 base and 8 bases respectively, with 7 bases between them.

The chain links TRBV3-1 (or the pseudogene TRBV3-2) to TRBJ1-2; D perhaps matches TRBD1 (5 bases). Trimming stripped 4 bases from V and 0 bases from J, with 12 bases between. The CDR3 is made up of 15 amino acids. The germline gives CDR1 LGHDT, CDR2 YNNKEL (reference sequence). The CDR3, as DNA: TGTGCCAGCAGCCCTCGTCAGGGTGCTAACTATGGCTACACCTTC. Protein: CASSPRQGANYGYTF.

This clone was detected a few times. CDR3 in DNA: TGTGCCACCAGCAGAGGACAGGCCGAAGCTTTCTTT. Protein: CATSRGQAEAFF. The chain has TRBV15 and TRBJ1-1, with D maybe TRBD1 (6 bases). This CDR3 is 12 amino acids long. Deletions cut 1 base from V and 8 bases from J, with 8 bases between. Germline loops: CDR1 LNHNV, CDR2 YYDKDF (reference sequence).

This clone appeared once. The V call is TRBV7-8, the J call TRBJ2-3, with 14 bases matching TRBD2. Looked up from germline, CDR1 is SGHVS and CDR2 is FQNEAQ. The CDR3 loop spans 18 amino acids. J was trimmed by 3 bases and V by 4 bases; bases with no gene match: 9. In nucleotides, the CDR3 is TGTGCCAGCAGCTACCGACTAGCGGGAGGGCCAAGGACAGATACGCAGTATTTT. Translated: CASSYRLAGGPRTDTQYF. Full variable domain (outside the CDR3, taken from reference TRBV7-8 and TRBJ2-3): GAGVSQSPRYKVAKRGQDVALRCDPISGHVSLFWYQQALGQGPEFLTYFQNEAQLDKSGLPSDRFFAERPEGSVSTLKIQRTQQEDSAVYLCASSYRLAGGPRTDTQYFGPGTRLTVL.

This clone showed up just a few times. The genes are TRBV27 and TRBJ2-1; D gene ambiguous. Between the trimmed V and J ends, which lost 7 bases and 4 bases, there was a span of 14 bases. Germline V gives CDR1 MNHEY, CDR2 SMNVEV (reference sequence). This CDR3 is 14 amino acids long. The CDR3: CASTGAWGYNEQFF. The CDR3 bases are TGTGCCAGCACAGGAGCCTGGGGATACAATGAGCAGTTCTTC.

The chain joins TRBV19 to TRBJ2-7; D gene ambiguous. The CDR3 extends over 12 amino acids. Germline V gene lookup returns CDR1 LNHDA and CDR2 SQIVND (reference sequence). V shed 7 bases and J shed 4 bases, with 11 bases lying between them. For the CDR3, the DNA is TGTGCCAGTACCCATCCGCCTTACGAGCAGTACTTC. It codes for CASTHPPYEQYF. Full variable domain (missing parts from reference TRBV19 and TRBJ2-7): DGGITQSPKYLFRKEGQNVTLSCEQNLNHDAMYWYRQDPGQGLRLIYYSQIVNDFQKGDIAEGYSVSREKKESFPLTVTSAQKNPTAFYLCASTHPPYEQYFGPGTRLTVT.

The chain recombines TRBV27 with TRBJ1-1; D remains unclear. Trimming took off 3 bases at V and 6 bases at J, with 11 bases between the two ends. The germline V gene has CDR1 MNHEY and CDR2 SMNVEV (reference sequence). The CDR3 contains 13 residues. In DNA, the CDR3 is TGTGCCAGCAGTTTTCGGGTAGCAGCTGAAGCTTTCTTT. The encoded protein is CASSFRVAAEAFF.